This T cell receptor (beta chain) was retrieved from a study of T cells in Graves' hyperthyroidism and ophthalmopathy. Unmatched junction bases numbered 11, after V lost 2 bases and J lost 8 bases. There are 15 residues in the CDR3. Germline V lookup: CDR1 GTSNPN, CDR2 SVGIG (reference sequence). Authors of the study amplified TCR beta CDR3 regions from RNA transcripts. A first-round RT-PCR of the TCR CDR3 used the HTBI primer set. Via MiXCR, TCRdb re-called the multiplex PCR reads, giving one row per CDR3 protein. The sample yields over 450,000 distinct CDR3 sequences, about 15% seen once. An absence of ophthalmopathy progression within 18 months meant stable Graves' hyperthyroidism. Patients aged 18 to 65 with hyperthyroidism were newly diagnosed, with duration under 2 months. This clonotype was counted at least ten times. Its matching antigen is unknown. General study results and limits: Median prediction lead before ophthalmopathy onset was 6.5 to 7 months with the model. Most expanded thyroid clonotypes above 0.001 also appeared in blood.

This chain connects TRBV30 to TRBJ1-2, with 10 bases that match TRBD1. This TCR derives from a woman between 18 and 30 years old with Graves' hyperthyroidism. Sequencing input: blood. As DNA, the CDR3 is TGTGCCTGGAGTTTATCCGGGACAGGGGCTGGGGGCTACACCTTC. This gives the protein CAWSLSGTGAGGYTF. The variable domain in full, completed from reference TRBV30 and TRBJ1-2, reads SQTIHQWPATLVQPVGSPLSLECTVEGTSNPNLYWYRQAAGRGLQLLFYSVGIGQISSEVPQNLSASRPQDRQFILSSKKLLLSDSGFYLCAWSLSGTGAGGYTFGSGTRLTVV.